Listed here are 10 T cell receptor beta chains from one sample, sequenced in a study of shared clonotypes between healthy human individuals. The data were produced by immunoSEQ multiplex PCR, yet TCRdb's version contains in-frame clones alone and is incomplete. The profile shows 950,000 to 1,100,000 clones, around three quarters of them singletons. Sample: memory CD4+ T cells from PBMCs. The subset denotes: CD45RA-negative fraction. The source is a man younger than 35 in good health. Some clones in this sample may be carry-over from other donors' samples.

This clone turned up a few times. This rearrangement joins TRBV25-1 to TRBJ2-3, with 11 bases matching TRBD2. The CDR3 contains 18 residues. With V trimmed by 2 bases and J by 4 bases, 11 bases remained unmatched. Germline V gene sequence: CDR1 MGHDK, CDR2 SYGVNS. The CDR3 DNA sequence: TGTGCCAGCAGTGAACGCCTGCCTACTAGCGGGAGCCCAGATACGCAGTATTTT. Amino acids: CASSERLPTSGSPDTQYF.

This clone was counted many times. This chain links TRBV28 with TRBJ1-6; unclear D gene. The germline V gene encodes CDR1 MDHEN and CDR2 SYDVKM. This CDR3 has 16 residues. V was clipped by 6 bases and J by 4 bases, with 16 bases between them. CDR3: CASSSPTEDYNSPLHF. The CDR3 DNA follows: TGTGCCAGCAGCAGCCCTACAGAGGATTATAATTCACCCCTCCACTTT.

This clone has just a few counts. The chain joins TRBV6-1 to TRBJ1-2, with a possible D match to TRBD1 (6 bases). Trimming took 10 bases from V and 8 from J, leaving 20 bases between them. This CDR3 spans 13 amino acids. Germline assignment: CDR1 MNHNS and CDR2 SASEGT. The chain's CDR3 is CATWDTLALGYTF. CDR3 in DNA: TGTGCCACCTGGGACACCCTGGCCCTAGGCTACACCTTC.

As regards this clone: Since a far larger clone is one base different, this is likely a read error. This sample also contains other DNA sequences that code for the same CDR3. The chain employs TRBV4-3 and TRBJ1-3; D gene unclear. Germline V gene data show CDR1 as LGHNA and CDR2 as YSLEER. This CDR3 contains 15 residues. Trimming cost V 3 bases and J 0 bases, with 9 bases left between them. CDR3 sequence reads: CASSQKLDSGNTIYF. CDR3 nucleotide sequence: TGCGCCAGCAGCCAGAAATTAGACTCTGGAAACACCATATATTTT.

This chain joins TRBV27 and TRBJ2-4; 8 bases line up with TRBD2. This CDR3 is built from 15 residues. V was pared by 5 bases and J by 2 bases, with 5 bases of the junction left unmatched. In germline, CDR1 is MNHEY, CDR2 SMNVEV (reference sequence). As DNA, the CDR3 is TGTGCCAGCAGTAAGGGACTAGTCACCAAAAACATTCAGTACTTC. It translates to CASSKGLVTKNIQYF.

This clone was counted between two and nine times. The chain recombines TRBV2 with TRBJ2-1; 7 bases match TRBD2. CDR3 length equals 15 residues. Germline trimming cut 6 bases from V and 4 bases from J; bases unmatched to any gene: 9. CDR1 is SNHLY and CDR2 is FYNNEI in the germline V gene. CDR3 bases: TGTGCCAGCAGGACCCTAGCGGAAAGTTACAATGAGCAGTTCTTC. It translates to CASRTLAESYNEQFF.

CDR3 region: CASSDAGGSGNTIYF. As DNA, the CDR3 is TGTGCCAGCAGTGACGCCGGGGGCTCTGGAAACACCATATATTTT. The chain recombines TRBV25-1 with TRBJ1-3; D is perhaps TRBD1 (5 bases). Germline lookup yields CDR1 MGHDK and CDR2 SYGVNS. With 3 bases removed from V and 0 bases from J, the gap between germline ends came to 9 bases. The CDR3 sequence is 15 residues long.

This clone turned up a few times. The rearrangement links TRBV7-9 to TRBJ1-3, with a possible D match to TRBD1 (6 bases). The CDR3 loop spans 15 amino acids. V lost 11 bases, J lost 0 bases, and 17 bases lay in between. Germline V CDR1 and CDR2: SEHNR, FQNEAQ (reference sequence). CDR3 in amino acids: CAGKGQLGSGNTIYF. CDR3 in DNA: TGTGCCGGAAAAGGACAGTTAGGCTCTGGAAACACCATATATTTT.

The chain has TRBV21-1 and TRBJ2-7. TRBV21-1 is flagged as a pseudogene. The CDR3 spans 13 residues. The CDR3 region has the DNA TGTGCCAGCAGCATCTTACCCGACGAGGAGCAGTACTTC. Protein: CASSILPDEEQYF.

The J gene is TRBJ2-7, the V gene TRBV6-1, with TRBD1 identical over 8 bases. V shed 5 bases and J 8 bases; nucleotides not matched to a gene: 14. The length of the CDR3 is 15 residues. Germline V gives CDR1 MNHNS, CDR2 SASEGT. DNA of the CDR3: TGTGCCAGCAGTAATGTCGCCTTGACAGGGGACAAGCAGTACTTC. This translates into CASSNVALTGDKQYF.